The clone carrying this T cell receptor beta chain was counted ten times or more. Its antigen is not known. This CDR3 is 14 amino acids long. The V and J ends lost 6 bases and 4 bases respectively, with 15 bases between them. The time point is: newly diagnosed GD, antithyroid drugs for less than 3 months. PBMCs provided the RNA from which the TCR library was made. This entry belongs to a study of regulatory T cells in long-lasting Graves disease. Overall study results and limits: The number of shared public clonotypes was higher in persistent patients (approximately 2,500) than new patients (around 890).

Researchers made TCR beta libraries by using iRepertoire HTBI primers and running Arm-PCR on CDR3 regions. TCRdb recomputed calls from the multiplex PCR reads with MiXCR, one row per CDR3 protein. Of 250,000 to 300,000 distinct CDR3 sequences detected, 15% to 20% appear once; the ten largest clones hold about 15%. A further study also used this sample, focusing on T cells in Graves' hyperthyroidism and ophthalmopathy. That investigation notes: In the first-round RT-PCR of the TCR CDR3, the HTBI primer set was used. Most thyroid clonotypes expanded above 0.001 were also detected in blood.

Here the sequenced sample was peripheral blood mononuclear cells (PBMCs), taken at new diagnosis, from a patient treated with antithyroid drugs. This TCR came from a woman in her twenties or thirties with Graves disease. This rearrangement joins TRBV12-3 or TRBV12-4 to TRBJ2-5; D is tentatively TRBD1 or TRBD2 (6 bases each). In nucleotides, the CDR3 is TGTGCCAGCAGGAACGTCGGGGGCGGAGAGACCCAGTACTTC. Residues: CASRNVGGGETQYF.